The 30 T cell receptor beta chains below were found in one sample sequenced in a study of cytomegalovirus exposure and HLA in healthy donors. PCR used 60 Vbeta primers and 13 Jbeta primers. Libraries were prepared by immunoSEQ multiplex PCR; TCRdb keeps only in-frame clonotypes and omits some of them. The repertoire consists of 100,000 to 150,000 clones, with roughly four fifths occurring once and the leading ten covering 1.8%. The material sequenced was PBMCs. The receptors shown here come from a man in his late teens or twenties in good health and CMV-seronegative.

This clone was detected a few times. This rearrangement joins TRBV19 to TRBJ1-4; 10 bases fit TRBD1. V was pared by 0 bases and J by 8 bases, with 6 bases of the junction left unmatched. CDR1 and CDR2 (germline): LNHDA, SQIVND (reference sequence). The CDR3 has 16 amino acids. CDR3 nucleotides: TGTGCCAGTAGTATAGAGGCCGGGACAGGGGCCGAAAAACTGTTTTTT. Its protein is CASSIEAGTGAEKLFF. The variable domain in full, completed from reference TRBV19 and TRBJ1-4, reads DGGITQSPKYLFRKEGQNVTLSCEQNLNHDAMYWYRQDPGQGLRLIYYSQIVNDFQKGDIAEGYSVSREKKESFPLTVTSAQKNPTAFYLCASSIEAGTGAEKLFFGSGTQLSVL.

V is TRBV29-1 and J is TRBJ2-7; 7 bases line up with TRBD1. V shed 6 bases and J 0 bases; nucleotides not matched to a gene: 11. This CDR3 is 15 amino acids long. CDR1 SQVTM and CDR2 ANQGSEA come from the germline V gene. CDR3 loop: CSVRGYPDSSYEQYF. The DNA for the CDR3 is TGCAGCGTCAGGGGGTACCCAGATAGCTCCTACGAGCAGTACTTC.

The V and J genes are TRBV6-5 and TRBJ2-5, with D possibly TRBD2 on 5 matching bases. Near its end, the DNA agrees better with TRBJ2-7, so the J call may be wrong. CDR1 and CDR2 (germline): MNHEY, SVGAGI. The CDR3 extends over 15 amino acids. CDR3 sequence: CASSYSYGETYEQYF. As DNA, the CDR3 is TGTGCCAGCAGTTACTCCTACGGGGAAACCTACGAGCAGTACTTC.

The rearrangement links TRBV6-6 to TRBJ1-4, with 9 bases identical to TRBD1. Germline V gene data show CDR1 as MNHNY and CDR2 as SVGAGI (reference sequence). CDR3 length equals 15 residues. V lost 6 bases to trimming and J lost 5 bases; unmatched junction nucleotides: 7. In DNA form, the CDR3 reads TGTGCCAGCAGAGCGACCGGGACAGGGAATGAAAAACTGTTTTTT. It yields the protein CASRATGTGNEKLFF.

This clone showed up just a few times. The chain carries TRBV5-4 and TRBJ2-6; 8 bases are a match to TRBD1. The CDR3 extends over 17 amino acids. Germline loops: CDR1 SGHNT, CDR2 YYREEE (reference sequence). V gave up 7 bases and J gave up 1 base; unmatched junction bases: 10. In DNA, the CDR3 is TGTGCCAGCGGCCGACAGGGGCCATCTTCTGGGGCCAACGTCCTGACTTTC. Protein sequence: CASGRQGPSSGANVLTF. Complete variable domain (other parts from reference TRBV5-4 and TRBJ2-6): ETGVTQSPTHLIKTRGQQVTLRCSSQSGHNTVSWYQQALGQGPQFIFQYYREEENGRGNFPPRFSGLQFPNYSSELNVNALELDDSALYLCASGRQGPSSGANVLTFGAGSRLTVL.

J is TRBJ2-5 and V is TRBV7-3; D is perhaps TRBD2 (6 bases). The germline V and J ends were trimmed by 5 bases and 5 bases, with 12 bases remaining between them. The CDR3 sequence is 13 residues long. Germline V gives CDR1 SGHTA, CDR2 FQGTGA. CDR3 residues: CASSPGLTETQYF. CDR3 bases: TGTGCCAGCAGCCCAGGACTAACGGAGACCCAGTACTTC.

V gene TRBV2 combines with J gene TRBJ1-1; a possible D gene is TRBD1 (6 bases). Germline V gene data show CDR1 as SNHLY and CDR2 as FYNNEI. The CDR3 is 15 amino acids. Trimming took 3 bases from V and 1 from J, leaving 12 bases between them. The CDR3 region has the DNA TGTGCCAGCAGTGATCAGGGGATTAGGAACACTGAAGCTTTCTTT. It encodes CASSDQGIRNTEAFF.

The chain combines TRBV18 with TRBJ1-2; D unresolved. In germline, CDR1 is KGHSH, CDR2 LQKENI. The CDR3 runs 16 residues. V was trimmed by 0 bases and J by 1 base, leaving 12 bases between them. CDR3 nucleotides: TGTGCCAGCTCACCACCTGACATTACAGTTAACTATGGCTACACCTTC. Translating it yields CASSPPDITVNYGYTF.

This chain connects TRBV9 to TRBJ2-2; D remains ambiguous. Germline CDR1 is SGDLS and CDR2 is YYNGEE. V dropped 6 bases and J dropped 0 bases, with 9 bases sitting between them. CDR3 length: 14 residues. The CDR3 DNA follows: TGTGCCAGCACGGGTTTCGCGAACACCGGGGAGCTGTTTTTT. Its protein is CASTGFANTGELFF.

The table lists this clone with a few counts. The V gene is TRBV7-2, the J gene TRBJ1-1, with D possibly TRBD1 on 6 matching bases. Germline V gene lookup returns CDR1 SGHTA and CDR2 FQGNSA. V was clipped by 5 bases and J by 8 bases, with 18 bases between them. CDR3 size: 14 residues. In DNA, the CDR3 is TGTGCCAGCAGCACAGGGCAGATAGGCTCCGAAGCTTTCTTT. Encoded protein: CASSTGQIGSEAFF. Combining the CDR3 with reference TRBV7-2 and TRBJ1-1 gives the whole variable domain GAGVSQSPSNKVTEKGKDVELRCDPISGHTALYWYRQSLGQGLEFLIYFQGNSAPDKSGLPSDRFSAERTGGSVSTLTIQRTQQEDSAVYLCASSTGQIGSEAFFGQGTRLTVV.

The chain carries TRBV5-1 and TRBJ1-5; 7 bases match TRBD1. Germline CDR1 reads SGHRS; CDR2 reads YFSETQ. V dropped 4 bases and J dropped 7; count of bases not matched to a gene: 5. The CDR3 spans 13 residues. As DNA, the CDR3 is TGCGCCAGCAGCCCCTCAGGGGGACAGCCCCAGCATTTT. Translating gives CASSPSGGQPQHF.

This clone has only one observation. The chain links TRBV13 to TRBJ2-7; 10 bases are a match to TRBD2. The ends lost 1 base at V and 4 bases at J; junction bases unmatched: 7. There are 16 residues in the CDR3. CDR1 and CDR2 from the germline V gene are PRHDT and FYEKMQ (reference sequence). The CDR3 DNA reads TGTGCCAGCAGCTTAGTCAGCGGGGGGGCAGGTTACGAGCAGTACTTC. Its protein product is CASSLVSGGAGYEQYF.

The gene calls are TRBV5-6 and TRBJ1-2; TRBD1 might be the D (6 bases). The CDR3 is 15 residues long. V was cut by 4 bases and J by 6 bases, with 19 bases left in between. CDR1 and CDR2 (germline): SGHDT, YYEEEE. CDR3 bases: TGTGCCAGCAGCCCCCGGCGGGGGCAACACGATGGCTACACCTTC. It yields the protein CASSPRRGQHDGYTF.

The rearrangement uses TRBV6-1 and TRBJ2-5, with TRBD2 identical over 7 bases. This CDR3 spans 15 amino acids. V was clipped by 7 bases and J by 1 base; unmatched bases: 9. Per germline, CDR1 MNHNS and CDR2 SASEGT. The CDR3, as DNA: TGTGCCAGCAATACGCCGCGGGGGTTCCAAGAGACCCAGTACTTC. Translated: CASNTPRGFQETQYF.

V gene TRBV19 combines with J gene TRBJ1-1; 7 bases agree with TRBD1. The ends lost 1 base at V and 11 bases at J; junction bases unmatched: 4. The CDR3 extends over 12 amino acids. The germline V gene has CDR1 LNHDA and CDR2 SQIVND (reference sequence). The CDR3 here is CASSIGQGNAFF. The CDR3 DNA follows: TGTGCCAGTAGTATAGGACAGGGTAATGCTTTCTTT.

A remark on this clone: Germline is not matched at one junction end, which may reflect a read error. The rearrangement uses TRBV7-9 and TRBJ2-5; possibly TRBD2 for D (6 bases). This CDR3 is 17 amino acids long. In germline, CDR1 is SEHNR, CDR2 FQNEAQ (reference sequence). The DNA for the CDR3 is TGTTCCAGCAGCTTGAGGACGGAGGGGAGGCTACAAGAGACCCAGTACTTC. It is translated as CSSSLRTEGRLQETQYF.

The rearrangement uses TRBV14 and TRBJ1-1; D perhaps matches TRBD1 (5 bases). Germline V lookup: CDR1 SGHDN, CDR2 FVKESK. Between the trimmed V and J ends, which lost 8 bases and 0 bases, there was a span of 10 bases. The CDR3 loop spans 13 amino acids. The CDR3 reads CASGQGMNTEAFF. CDR3 in DNA: TGTGCCAGCGGTCAGGGAATGAACACTGAAGCTTTCTTT.

The chain recombines TRBV5-8 with TRBJ2-1, with D maybe TRBD2 (5 bases). Trimming took off 6 bases at V and 5 bases at J, with 18 bases between the two ends. CDR3 length: 15 amino acids. Germline lookup yields CDR1 SGHTS and CDR2 YDEGEE. This CDR3 is CASTAEGLLNNEQFF. DNA of the CDR3: TGTGCCAGCACCGCTGAGGGTCTACTAAACAATGAGCAGTTCTTC. The full variable domain, rest sourced from reference TRBV5-8 and TRBJ2-1, is EAGVTQSPTHLIKTRGQQATLRCSPISGHTSVYWYQQALGLGLQFLLWYDEGEERNRGNFPPRFSGRQFPNYSSELNVNALELEDSALYLCASTAEGLLNNEQFFGPGTRLTVL.

In DNA, the CDR3 is TGTGCCAGCAGCCAAGAAGGAGGGCTGACTAATGAAAAACTGTTTTTT. Residues: CASSQEGGLTNEKLFF. The chain combines TRBV4-2 with TRBJ1-4; no definite D call. Germline values: CDR1 LGHNA, CDR2 YNFKEQ. This CDR3 spans 16 amino acids. The V and J ends lost 0 bases and 2 bases respectively, with 10 bases between them.

In the case of this clone: The sample holds other DNA sequences that translate to the same CDR3. CDR3 sequence: CASSPTVNTEAFF. The CDR3 DNA sequence: TGTGCCAGCTCACCTACAGTAAACACTGAAGCTTTCTTT. This chain connects TRBV18 to TRBJ1-1; D call uncertain. V lost 3 bases and J lost 2, with 7 bases in between. CDR3 length: 13 residues. CDR1 KGHSH and CDR2 LQKENI come from the germline V gene.

The genes are TRBV15 and TRBJ2-1; tentatively, D is TRBD2 (6 bases). The V end was cut by 0 bases, the J end by 12 bases, with 15 bases between. The CDR3 loop spans 14 amino acids. Germline V gene lookup returns CDR1 LNHNV and CDR2 YYDKDF (reference sequence). CDR3 nucleotide sequence: TGTGCCACCAGCAGAGATCGGGAGCCCCAGGGGCAGTTCTTC. This sequence encodes CATSRDREPQGQFF.

The rearrangement uses TRBV27 and TRBJ1-3; D ambiguous. CDR3 length equals 14 residues. Germline values: CDR1 MNHEY, CDR2 SMNVEV (reference sequence). V gave up 2 bases and J gave up 3 bases, with 8 bases separating them. CDR3 sequence: CASSLSAIGNTIYF. DNA of the CDR3: TGTGCCAGCAGTTTAAGTGCTATTGGAAACACCATATATTTT.

This sequence joins TRBV6-5 and TRBJ1-2, with D uncertain. There are 13 residues in the CDR3. Trimming shortened V by 5 bases and J by 10 bases, and 17 bases separated the two germline ends. Germline V lookup: CDR1 MNHEY, CDR2 SVGAGI. DNA for the CDR3: TGTGCCAGCAGTCTCTCTGGGGAGTTTGACTACACCTTC. Translation: CASSLSGEFDYTF.

The chain combines TRBV18 with TRBJ1-2, with 9 bases lining up with TRBD1. The V gene's germline CDR1 is KGHSH and CDR2 LQKENI. The CDR3 has 19 amino acids. J gave up 0 bases and V 4 bases, and 15 bases lay outside the gene matches. The CDR3 bases are TGTGCCAGCTCACTTCCGAGACAGGGGGGAAATCCTGCTAACTATGGCTACACCTTC. This sequence encodes CASSLPRQGGNPANYGYTF.

This CDR3 is CATSRGGQGRTEAFF. CDR3 nucleotides: TGTGCCACCAGCAGAGGTGGACAGGGTAGGACTGAAGCTTTCTTT. This chain uses TRBV15 with TRBJ1-1; 8 nucleotides line up with TRBD1. V trimming: 1 base; J trimming: 5 bases; junction bases outside the gene matches: 6. Germline V gene sequence: CDR1 LNHNV, CDR2 YYDKDF (reference sequence). The CDR3 is 15 amino acids.

This clone appeared a few times. V is TRBV6-5 and J is TRBJ1-2; TRBD1 matches 7 bases. There are 15 residues in the CDR3. V lost 7 bases to trimming and J lost 2 bases; unmatched junction nucleotides: 10. Germline V lookup: CDR1 MNHEY, CDR2 SVGAGI. CDR3 nucleotide sequence: TGTGCCAGCACCAGCCGGACAGGAGGAAACTATGGCTACACCTTC. Residues: CASTSRTGGNYGYTF.

V is TRBV21-1 and J is TRBJ2-1; the D call in the table, TRBD1, was not verified against the DNA. TRBV21-1 is a pseudogene segment. The CDR3 loop spans 16 amino acids. The CDR3 bases are TGTGCCAGCAGCAAAGGGCACCGTCAGGGGTTCAATGAGCAGTTCTTC. Protein product: CASSKGHRQGFNEQFF.

This clone has only a few counts. The chain is built from TRBV5-1 and TRBJ1-1; D unclear. The CDR3 extends over 15 amino acids. V was cut by 0 bases and J by 5 bases, with 14 bases left in between. Germline V gene data show CDR1 as SGHRS and CDR2 as YFSETQ. CDR3 protein: CASSLGLRGSTEAFF. In nucleotides, the CDR3 is TGCGCCAGCAGCTTGGGGTTGCGGGGTTCTACTGAAGCTTTCTTT.

The chain couples TRBV15 to TRBJ2-7; TRBD2 agrees at 7 bases. CDR1 is LNHNV and CDR2 is YYDKDF in the germline V gene (reference sequence). CDR3 length: 13 residues. The V segment lost 0 bases and the J segment 7 bases; nucleotides outside the gene matches: 3. CDR3 loop: CATSRDRREEQYF. The CDR3 nucleotides are TGTGCCACCAGCAGAGACAGGCGGGAGGAGCAGTACTTC.

The chain uses TRBV4-2 and TRBJ1-3; TRBD1 matches at 9 bases. Losses at the gene ends were 4 bases for V and 0 bases for J; bases not matched to a gene: 7. The CDR3 is 17 amino acids. Germline V lookup: CDR1 LGHNA, CDR2 YNFKEQ. Written as DNA, the CDR3 is TGTGCCAGCAGCCCGACCGGACAGGGGAGCTCTGGAAACACCATATATTTT. Translating gives CASSPTGQGSSGNTIYF.